This record covers a single T cell receptor (beta chain). Its matching antigen is unknown. Germline is not matched at one junction end, which may reflect a read error. This entry belongs to a study of cytomegalovirus exposure and HLA in healthy donors. Study-wide findings and caveats: A later analysis appeared to link common viral pathogens to several of the most significant clusters.

This CDR3 comprises 16 residues. Germline V gives CDR1 ENHRY, CDR2 SYGVKD. Amplification used 60 Vbeta primers and 13 Jbeta primers. Some clones are missing from TCRdb's copy, which holds only in-frame ones; the method was immunoSEQ multiplex PCR. The data show some 220,000 clones, with about 80% seen just once and about 0.58% held by the top ten. This chain joins TRBV10-3 and TRBJ1-5; tentative D call: TRBD1 (5 bases). This sequence was found in a woman in her thirties or forties in good health and CMV-seronegative. The material sequenced was PBMCs. The chain's CDR3 is CASSYSIGGHNQPQHF. CDR3 nucleotides: TGTGCCAGCAGTTACTCGATTGGCGGACACAATCAGCCCCAGCATTTT.